This T cell receptor (beta chain) came from a study of coeliac disease. General observations from the study: Unbiased detection of gliadin-specific T cells was judged not feasible with this approach.

TCRdb's copy holds only in-frame clones and misses some; the assay was immunoSEQ multiplex PCR. The sample has about 2,500 clones, roughly three fifths seen once; the top ten hold 11% to 15%. Of note for this clone: The antigen remains unidentified.

V lost 3 bases, J lost 1 base, and 7 bases stayed unmatched. Germline assignment: CDR1 SGHKS and CDR2 YYEKEE (reference sequence). This CDR3 has 16 residues. The material sequenced was lamina propria lymphocytes from the gut. This receptor was identified in a woman in her seventies with celiac disease on a gluten-free diet. V usage is TRBV5-5 and J usage is TRBJ1-5; 7 bases map to TRBD1. In DNA form, the CDR3 reads TGTGCCAGCAGCTCGACAGGGTCAGGAAGCAATCAGCCCCAGCATTTT. Protein: CASSSTGSGSNQPQHF.